The next 27 T cell receptor beta chains were all read from a single sample in a study of blood T cell repertoires in COVID-19. Profiling relied on immunoSEQ multiplex PCR, and the TCRdb table lists in-frame clones only, not all of them. The sample contains some 240,000 clones, around 82% of which appear only once. The material sequenced was peripheral blood. The receptor set was obtained from a human donor in a cohort sampled during active COVID-19.

This clone was found a few times. The rearrangement links TRBV19 to TRBJ1-6; TRBD1 matches at 9 bases. The CDR3 has 14 residues. The germline gives CDR1 LNHDA, CDR2 SQIVND (reference sequence). With 5 bases clipped from V and 10 bases from J, the junction kept 6 bases outside the gene matches. DNA for the CDR3: TGTGCCAGTAGTCCTCGGACAGGGGCCTCACCCCTCCACTTT. This gives the protein CASSPRTGASPLHF.

This chain's CDR3 is CASSQVQGDNEKLFF. CDR3 DNA: TGCGCCAGCAGCCAAGTACAGGGTGATAATGAAAAACTGTTTTTT. The V gene is TRBV4-1, the J gene TRBJ1-4, with D tentatively TRBD1 (6 bases). The length of the CDR3 is 15 residues. Germline CDR1 is MGHRA and CDR2 is YSYEKL. Trimming pared 1 base from V and 4 bases from J, leaving 10 bases between.

This chain connects TRBV29-1 to TRBJ1-1; D call uncertain. The V and J ends lost 4 bases and 4 bases respectively, with 10 bases between them. The germline gives CDR1 SQVTM, CDR2 ANQGSEA. The CDR3 covers 12 residues. The CDR3 region is CSVGRVGTEAFF. DNA of the CDR3: TGCAGCGTTGGGAGGGTAGGCACTGAAGCTTTCTTT.

In its sample, this clone was seen a few times. The chain combines TRBV28 with TRBJ1-2, with TRBD1 matching 7 bases. V dropped 5 bases and J dropped 5; count of bases not matched to a gene: 14. The CDR3 totals 16 residues. Germline V CDR1 and CDR2: MDHEN, SYDVKM. CDR3 region: CASSIPWTGGNYGYTF. CDR3 bases: TGTGCCAGCAGTATTCCATGGACAGGTGGGAATTATGGCTACACCTTC.

This clone has a single count. The identical CDR3 is also encoded by other nucleotide sequences in the sample. The chain is built from TRBV5-1 and TRBJ2-7; 8 bases line up with TRBD1. CDR1 SGHRS and CDR2 YFSETQ come from the germline V gene. This CDR3 comprises 14 residues. With V trimmed by 4 bases and J by 1 base, 4 bases remained unmatched. In DNA form, the CDR3 reads TGCGCCAGCAGCCACGGACAGGGATCCTACGAGCAGTACTTC. It codes for CASSHGQGSYEQYF.

V gene TRBV2 combines with J gene TRBJ2-1; TRBD2 agrees at 10 bases. Germline CDR1 SNHLY, CDR2 FYNNEI. This CDR3 is built from 15 residues. Trimming took 10 bases from V and 2 from J; bases not matched to a gene: 8. DNA of the CDR3: TGTGCCACCAAACCGGGACTAGCGACCTACAATGAGCAGTTCTTC. It encodes CATKPGLATYNEQFF.

The V call is TRBV28, the J call TRBJ1-4; D is possibly TRBD1 (5 bases). The CDR3 consists of 12 residues. Germline V gene data show CDR1 as MDHEN and CDR2 as SYDVKM. V was pared by 2 bases and J by 10 bases, with 8 bases between. CDR3 in DNA: TGTGCCAGCAGTTTACAGGGTGCAAAACTGTTTTTT. Its translation is CASSLQGAKLFF.

This clone was observed a single time. The CDR3 nucleotides are TGCAGCGTTAAGACAGGGTTGATCGCCGGGGAGCTGTTTTTT. It is translated as CSVKTGLIAGELFF. The V and J genes are TRBV29-1 and TRBJ2-2; the match to TRBD1 covers 7 bases. The ends lost 5 bases at V and 6 bases at J; junction bases unmatched: 9. This CDR3 spans 14 amino acids. Germline values: CDR1 SQVTM, CDR2 ANQGSEA.

V is TRBV28 and J is TRBJ2-4; the D gene is possibly TRBD1 (5 bases). The germline gives CDR1 MDHEN, CDR2 SYDVKM. V dropped 7 bases and J dropped 1 base, with 14 bases sitting between them. The CDR3 extends over 15 amino acids. The CDR3, as DNA: TGTGCCAGCAACCCATCTGGGGCGGCCAAAAACATTCAGTACTTC. This sequence encodes CASNPSGAAKNIQYF.

The chain employs TRBV7-8 and TRBJ1-1; 7 bases fit TRBD1. Germline values: CDR1 SGHVS, CDR2 FQNEAQ. This CDR3 spans 17 amino acids. The trim removed 5 bases at V and 3 bases at J, leaving 15 bases unmatched. CDR3 residues: CASSPRQGRIRHTEAFF. The CDR3 nucleotides read TGTGCCAGCAGCCCCCGACAGGGTCGTATCAGGCACACTGAAGCTTTCTTT.

The chain has TRBV30 and TRBJ2-3; D unresolved. The V and J ends lost 0 bases and 2 bases respectively, with 12 bases between them. The length of the CDR3 is 15 residues. Germline values: CDR1 GTSNPN, CDR2 SVGIG (reference sequence). In nucleotides, the CDR3 is TGTGCCTGGAGTGTAACTACCGTGTTCACAGATACGCAGTATTTT. Residues: CAWSVTTVFTDTQYF.

The chain has TRBV5-5 and TRBJ2-3, with 7 nucleotides matching TRBD1. Germline V CDR1 and CDR2: SGHKS, YYEKEE (reference sequence). There are 13 residues in the CDR3. The junction had 5 bases not matched to a gene; V was cut back by 1 base and J by 9 bases. The CDR3 DNA reads as TGTGCCAGCAGCTTGACAGGGGAGAGCACGCAGTATTTT. Translated: CASSLTGESTQYF.

The V gene is TRBV24-1, the J gene TRBJ2-7; TRBD2 matches at 8 bases. CDR1 is KGHDR and CDR2 is SFDVKD in the germline V gene. The V gene end was trimmed by 4 bases and the J gene end by 3 bases; junction bases not matched to a gene: 1. The CDR3 runs to 13 residues. CDR3 residues: CATSDLAGYEQYF. In DNA form, the CDR3 reads TGTGCCACCAGTGACCTAGCGGGCTACGAGCAGTACTTC.

This clone was seen a handful of times. V usage is TRBV5-1 and J usage is TRBJ2-1; 13 bases are shared with TRBD2. The CDR3 is 15 amino acids. Germline values: CDR1 SGHRS, CDR2 YFSETQ. The junction had 6 bases not matched to a gene; V was cut back by 6 bases and J by 6 bases. The CDR3 DNA sequence: TGCGCCAGCACCCCGGGACTAGCGGGGTCCAATGAGCAGTTCTTC. It is translated as CASTPGLAGSNEQFF.

The chain recombines TRBV7-9 with TRBJ1-3; tentative D call: TRBD1 (6 bases). Germline CDR1 and CDR2: SEHNR and FQNEAQ (reference sequence). With 4 bases removed from V and 2 bases from J, the gap between germline ends came to 9 bases. The CDR3 totals 14 residues. The CDR3 reads CASSYSGAGNTIYF. The CDR3 bases are TGTGCCAGCAGCTACTCAGGGGCTGGAAACACCATATATTTT.

The chain links TRBV28 to TRBJ2-3, with 9 positions matching TRBD2. The CDR3 has 17 amino acids. The junction had 10 bases not matched to a gene; V was cut back by 5 bases and J by 1 base. CDR1 and CDR2 (germline): MDHEN, SYDVKM. The CDR3 spells CASSPINSGGRTDTQYF. The CDR3 DNA is TGTGCCAGCAGTCCTATTAATAGCGGGGGCCGCACAGATACGCAGTATTTT.

The chain combines TRBV6-2 or TRBV6-3 with TRBJ2-6; no reliable D call. Trimming stripped 5 bases from V and 3 bases from J, with 8 bases between. The CDR3 covers 14 residues. The germline V gene has CDR1 MNHEY and CDR2 SVGEGT. CDR3 sequence: CASSNPVGANVLTF. CDR3 bases: TGTGCCAGCAGTAATCCGGTTGGGGCCAACGTCCTGACTTTC.

V and J are TRBV21-1 and TRBJ1-1. TRBV21-1 is a pseudogene locus. This CDR3 region has 16 residues. The CDR3 bases are TGTGCCAGCAGCAAAAGGAGGGCAGGGCGAGTATCTGAAGCTTTCTTT. It is translated as CASSKRRAGRVSEAFF.

The CDR3 DNA reads TGCGCCAGCAACCCCCAAAGCGGGACTAGCACAGATACGCAGTATTTT. As protein: CASNPQSGTSTDTQYF. The chain joins TRBV5-1 to TRBJ2-3; 7 nucleotides agree with TRBD2. This CDR3 has 16 amino acids. Trimming took 6 bases from V and 0 from J; bases not matched to a gene: 10. The V gene's germline CDR1 is SGHRS and CDR2 YFSETQ.

This chain connects TRBV3-1 (or the pseudogene TRBV3-2) to TRBJ1-4, with a tentative D call TRBD1 (6 bases). The germline V and J ends were trimmed by 1 base and 2 bases, with 20 bases remaining between them. The CDR3 sequence is 19 residues long. Germline lookup yields CDR1 LGHDT and CDR2 YNNKEL (reference sequence). The chain's CDR3 is CASSQGYSGADSTNEKLFF. As DNA, the CDR3 is TGTGCCAGCAGCCAAGGGTATTCAGGGGCCGATTCCACTAATGAAAAACTGTTTTTT.

V and J are TRBV28 and TRBJ1-6, with 7 bases lining up with TRBD1. The junction had 13 bases not matched to a gene; V was cut back by 1 base and J by 7 bases. The CDR3 has 18 residues. Germline CDR1 MDHEN, CDR2 SYDVKM. Written as DNA, the CDR3 is TGTGCCAGCAGTTTATATAATCGGATGGACAGGAAAAATTCACCCCTCCACTTT. Its translation: CASSLYNRMDRKNSPLHF. Based on the CDR3 plus reference TRBV28 and TRBJ1-6, the full variable domain is DVKVTQSSRYLVKRTGEKVFLECVQDMDHENMFWYRQDPGLGLRLIYFSYDVKMKEKGDIPEGYSVSREKKERFSLILESASTNQTSMYLCASSLYNRMDRKNSPLHFGNGTRLTVT.

This chain joins TRBV18 and TRBJ1-2, with 8 bases lining up with TRBD1. This CDR3 spans 15 amino acids. In germline, CDR1 is KGHSH, CDR2 LQKENI. V gave up 7 bases and J gave up 2 bases; unmatched junction bases: 9. CDR3 coding DNA: TGTGCCAGCTTTCCGGGACAGGAACAAAACTATGGCTACACCTTC. Translated, it gives CASFPGQEQNYGYTF.

The chain has TRBV2 and TRBJ1-2, with D unresolved. Trimming took 6 bases from V and 2 from J, leaving 10 bases between them. Germline CDR1 and CDR2: SNHLY and FYNNEI. This CDR3 is built from 13 residues. For the CDR3, the DNA is TGTGCCAGCAGGGCGGGAATAAACTATGGCTACACCTTC. Its translation is CASRAGINYGYTF.

The chain joins TRBV7-2 to TRBJ2-5, with D uncertain. The germline V gene encodes CDR1 SGHTA and CDR2 FQGNSA. The CDR3 length is 13 residues. V lost 3 bases to trimming and J lost 4 bases, with 9 bases between them. CDR3 in amino acids: CASSLRVSETQYF. The CDR3 nucleotides read TGTGCCAGCAGCTTGAGAGTTTCAGAGACCCAGTACTTC.

The chain carries TRBV28 and TRBJ1-5; the D gene is possibly TRBD1 (6 bases). The CDR3 is 14 residues long. V was clipped by 5 bases and J by 3 bases, with 11 bases between them. Germline CDR1 MDHEN, CDR2 SYDVKM. CDR3 sequence reads: CASSTGGTNQPQHF. The CDR3 nucleotides are TGTGCCAGCAGTACGGGGGGCACCAATCAGCCCCAGCATTTT.

The rearrangement links TRBV29-1 to TRBJ2-2; 7 bases are shared with TRBD1. The CDR3 runs to 13 residues. Per the germline V gene, CDR1 is SQVTM and CDR2 is ANQGSEA. Trimming at V came to 7 bases and at J to 1 base, leaving 3 bases not matched to a gene. As DNA, the CDR3 is TGCAGCGCTCGGACAGGGAACACCGGGGAGCTGTTTTTT. Translated, it gives CSARTGNTGELFF.

The chain is built from TRBV4-2 and TRBJ1-6; weak D call: TRBD1 (5 bases). Between the trimmed V and J ends, which lost 0 bases and 6 bases, there was a span of 12 bases. The CDR3 runs to 16 residues. The germline V gene has CDR1 LGHNA and CDR2 YNFKEQ. CDR3 DNA sequence: TGTGCCAGCAGCCAAGAATGGAGGGGCGGTAATTCACCCCTCCACTTT. Translation: CASSQEWRGGNSPLHF.